Sequencing of this T cell receptor (beta chain) was carried out in a study of T cell repertoires in ileal Crohn's disease. Study overall: Surgery for a complication: stricturing in approximately 60%, penetrating in roughly 40%.

Described time point: neoterminal ileum biopsy at postoperative endoscopy, about 6 months after surgery. TCRdb's table, derived via immunoSEQ multiplex PCR, lists solely in-frame clones and lacks some. The data show over 3,500 clones, around 70% seen once. Notes on the study in general: High-frequency clones were more common in sorted CD8 than CD4 cells. Clonal expansions were more frequent in active smokers than non-smokers at surgery.

In germline, CDR1 is SGHDN, CDR2 FVKESK. This CDR3 comprises 12 residues. Trimming pared 0 bases from V and 11 bases from J, leaving 10 bases between. This clone showed up just a few times. What it binds is not known. The J gene is TRBJ1-1, the V gene TRBV14, with D unclear. Sequenced sample: ileal tissue. This TCR was recovered from an adult with Crohn's disease. CDR3 DNA: TGTGCCAGCAGCCAAGAAACCCGCGGGGCTTTCTTT. Its translation is CASSQETRGAFF.